The rows below give T cell receptor beta chains drawn from one sample of a study of PD-1 blockade in classical Hodgkin lymphoma. Profiling relied on immunoSEQ multiplex PCR, and the TCRdb table lists in-frame clones only, not all of them. The sample has tens of thousands of clones; almost 90% are singletons. This sample comprised peripheral blood mononuclear cells (PBMCs), obtained before the fourth cycle of nivolumab. These receptors all stem from a human donor with classical Hodgkin lymphoma. CDR3s include the opening cysteine and the closing phenylalanine or tryptophan. D genes are given only for firm matches. Rows may omit the clone size; those that give it use once, few, many or a size class.

j_call | clone_size | d_call | v_call | cdr3_aa | cdr3_nt
TRBJ2-3 | . | . | TRBV9 | CASSVGTFTDTQYF | TGTGCCAGCAGCGTGGGCACCTTCACAGATACGCAGTATTTT
TRBJ1-4 | . | . | TRBV5-6 | CASSPRGTTNEKLFF | TGTGCCAGCAGCCCCCGGGGTACAACTAATGAAAAACTGTTTTTT
TRBJ2-5 | . | TRBD1 | TRBV7-7 | CASSSGGSGETQYF | TGTGCTAGCAGCTCAGGGGGCAGCGGAGAGACCCAGTACTTC
TRBJ2-7 | . | . | TRBV10-3 | CAISAGPQVYEQYF | TGTGCCATCAGTGCTGGTCCCCAAGTCTACGAGCAGTACTTC
TRBJ1-6 | . | . | TRBV6-4 | CASSKTPGSNSPLHF | TGTGCCAGCAGTAAAACACCGGGTTCCAATTCACCCCTCCACTTT
TRBJ2-6 | . | . | TRBV29-1 | CSVPSGNIPTGANVLTF | TGCAGCGTTCCATCCGGGAATATACCTACTGGGGCCAACGTCCTGACTTTC
TRBJ2-4 | . | TRBD1 | TRBV2 | CASIRDRVGNIQYF | TGTGCCAGCATAAGGGACAGGGTCGGGAACATTCAGTACTTC
TRBJ2-7 | . | TRBD2 | TRBV19 | CASSIRLAGDEQYF | TGTGCCAGTAGTATCCGACTAGCGGGAGACGAGCAGTACTTC
TRBJ2-7 | . | TRBD2 | TRBV7-2 | CASSLPASGLAFGQYF | TGTGCCAGCAGCTTACCGGCTAGCGGCCTCGCCTTCGGGCAGTACTTC
TRBJ2-1 | . | TRBD2 | TRBV7-8 | CASSLAFPESAGGGNEQFF | TGTGCCAGCAGCTTAGCGTTCCCCGAATCAGCGGGAGGGGGCAATGAGCAGTTCTTC
TRBJ2-7 | . | TRBD1 | TRBV10-1 | CASPGTDPSYEQYF | TGCGCCAGCCCCGGGACAGACCCCTCCTACGAGCAGTACTTC
TRBJ2-3 | . | TRBD1 | TRBV25-1 | CASSGTGAGTDTQYF | TGTGCCAGCTCCGGGACAGGGGCCGGCACAGATACGCAGTATTTT
TRBJ2-1 | . | . | TRBV28 | CASSIPGWEQFF | TGTGCCAGCAGCATCCCCGGTTGGGAGCAGTTCTTC
TRBJ2-3 | . | TRBD2 | TRBV19 | CASSTSGRSTDTQYF | TGTGCCAGTAGTACTAGCGGGAGGAGCACAGATACGCAGTATTTT
TRBJ2-1 | . | . | TRBV25-1 | CASSEQGHEQFF | TGTGCCAGCAGTGAACAGGGGCATGAGCAGTTCTTC
TRBJ2-7 | . | TRBD2 | TRBV10-3 | CATGFRAGGKEQYF | TGTGCCACCGGCTTCCGAGCGGGAGGCAAAGAGCAGTACTTC
TRBJ1-1 | . | . | TRBV29-1 | CSVGQLNTEAFF | TGCAGCGTTGGGCAGTTGAACACTGAAGCTTTCTTT
TRBJ1-1 | . | . | TRBV6-1 | CASTQEDSTEAFF | TGTGCCAGCACCCAGGAGGATAGCACTGAAGCTTTCTTT
TRBJ2-1 | . | . | TRBV19 | CASSIVEGGTSYNEQFF | TGTGCCAGTAGTATAGTAGAGGGCGGGACCTCCTACAATGAGCAGTTCTTC
TRBJ1-5 | few | . | TRBV19 | CASSNYRDPQHF | TGTGCCAGTAGTAACTACAGGGACCCCCAGCATTTT
TRBJ2-1 | . | . | TRBV28 | CASSFQGSYNEQFF | TGTGCCAGCAGTTTCCAAGGCTCCTACAATGAGCAGTTCTTC
TRBJ2-7 | . | TRBD2 | TRBV23-1 | CASSHPERPAGEQYF | TGCGCCAGCAGTCACCCTGAGAGGCCAGCGGGGGAGCAGTACTTC
TRBJ2-1 | . | . | TRBV5-4 | CASSYNRAYNEQFF | TGTGCCAGCAGCTATAACCGAGCCTACAATGAGCAGTTCTTC
TRBJ2-1 | . | . | TRBV6-4 | CASSDSWINEQFF | TGTGCCAGCAGTGACTCCTGGATCAATGAGCAGTTCTTC
TRBJ1-5 | once | . | TRBV2 | CASKPATFRDVSNQPQHF | TGTGCCAGCAAACCAGCAACCTTCAGGGACGTCAGCAATCAGCCCCAGCATTTT
TRBJ2-3 | . | . | TRBV27 | CASRWTGFTDTQYF | TGTGCCAGCAGGTGGACCGGATTCACAGATACGCAGTATTTT
TRBJ2-1 | once | TRBD1 | TRBV6-4 | CASSVGQGRDEQFF | TGTGCCAGCAGTGTGGGACAGGGGAGGGATGAGCAGTTCTTC